This T cell receptor (beta chain) was documented in a study of CXCR3-negative and CXCR3-positive naive CD8 T cells. UMI-tagged TRB cDNA libraries were built via 5' RACE. TCRdb derives one entry per CDR3 protein from the 5' RACE reads, leaving out DNA. This table lists 100,000 to 150,000 distinct CDR3 sequences. Study results and caveats: Diversity was high in both naive subsets and much lower in memory cells. CXCR3-negative naive cells had less hydrophobic TRB CDR3s than did CXCR3-positive naive cells.

The CDR3 runs to 14 residues. Of note for this clonotype: Antigen specificity is unknown.

Triplicate sorts of some 310,000 cells per CD8+ subset. Naive CD8+ T cells carried a CD45RO-CCR7+CD27+CD95- phenotype. The genes are TRBV12-3 or TRBV12-4 and TRBJ2-7; as DNA is missing, the TRBD1 call by TCRdb cannot be tested. The sample consisted of naive CXCR3- CD8+ T cells from blood. Subset defined: CD45RO-CCR7+CD27+CD95- naive CD8+ T cells lacking CXCR3 (TNR3-). This TCR came from a human donor in good health. Some clones in this sample may be carry-over from other donors' samples. The CDR3 here is CASTTGQGAYEQYF.